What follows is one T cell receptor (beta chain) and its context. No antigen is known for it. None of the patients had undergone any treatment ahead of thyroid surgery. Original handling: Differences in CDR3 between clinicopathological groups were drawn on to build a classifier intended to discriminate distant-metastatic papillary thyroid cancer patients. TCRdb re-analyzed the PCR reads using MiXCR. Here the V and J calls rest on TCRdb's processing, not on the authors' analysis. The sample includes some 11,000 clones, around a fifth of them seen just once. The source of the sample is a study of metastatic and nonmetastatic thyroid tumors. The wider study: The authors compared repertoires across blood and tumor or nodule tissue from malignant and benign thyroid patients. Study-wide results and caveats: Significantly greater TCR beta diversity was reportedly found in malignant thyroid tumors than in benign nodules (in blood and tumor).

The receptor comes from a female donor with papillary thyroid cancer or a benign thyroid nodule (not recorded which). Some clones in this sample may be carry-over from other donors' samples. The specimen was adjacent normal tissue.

CDR3 sequence reads: CSPPVSSSHEQFF. CDR3 sequence (DNA): TGCAGTCCCCCCGTGTCATCGTCGCATGAGCAGTTCTTC. The J gene is TRBJ2-1, the V gene TRBV20-1, with D unresolved. The V gene's germline CDR1 is DFQATT and CDR2 SNEGSKA (reference sequence). The CDR3 consists of 13 residues. Trimming left V 8 bases short and J 8 bases short, with 19 bases between.